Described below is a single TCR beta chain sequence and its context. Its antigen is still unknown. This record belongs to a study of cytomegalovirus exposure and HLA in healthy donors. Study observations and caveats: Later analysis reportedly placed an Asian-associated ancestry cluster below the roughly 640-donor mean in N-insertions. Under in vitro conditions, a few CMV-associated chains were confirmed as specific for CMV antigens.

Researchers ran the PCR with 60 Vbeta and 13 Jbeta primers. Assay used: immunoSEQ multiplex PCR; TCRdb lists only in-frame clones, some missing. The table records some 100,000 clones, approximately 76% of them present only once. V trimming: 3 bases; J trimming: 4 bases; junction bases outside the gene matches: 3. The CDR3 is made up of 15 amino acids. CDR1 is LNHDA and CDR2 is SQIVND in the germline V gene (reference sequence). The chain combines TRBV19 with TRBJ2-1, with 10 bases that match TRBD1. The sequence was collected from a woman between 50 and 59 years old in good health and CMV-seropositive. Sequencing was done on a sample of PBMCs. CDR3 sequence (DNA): TGTGCCAGTAGTATGGCGGGACAGGGGTACAATGAGCAGTTCTTC. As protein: CASSMAGQGYNEQFF.